The 26 T cell receptor beta chains below come from one sample, sequenced in a study of cytomegalovirus exposure and HLA in healthy donors. PCR involved 60 Vbeta and 13 Jbeta primers. Assay: immunoSEQ multiplex PCR; the TCRdb copy retains only in-frame clones and omits some. In the table there are more than 90,000 clones, around 77% of which are singletons. The sample was PBMCs. Receptors originate from a female donor in good health and CMV-seronegative.

Only one count was recorded for this clone. A read error may account for a junction end that differs from germline. The chain employs TRBV7-9 and TRBJ2-7, with D possibly being TRBD1 (5 bases). The germline CDR1 and CDR2 sequences are SEHNR and FQNEAQ (reference sequence). There are 12 residues in the CDR3. The CDR3 DNA reads TGTTCCAGCAGCTTAGGACCCAGGGAAGAGTACTTC. Translated, it gives CSSSLGPREEYF.

The chain is built from TRBV28 and TRBJ2-1; 8 bases are shared with TRBD2. The CDR3 extends over 18 amino acids. V dropped 6 bases and J dropped 2; count of bases not matched to a gene: 15. CDR1 is MDHEN and CDR2 is SYDVKM in the germline V gene. In DNA, the CDR3 is TGTGCCAGCAGCCCGGTGGGTTTTGCGGGAGGAGCCTACAATGAGCAGTTCTTC. Translating it yields CASSPVGFAGGAYNEQFF. Full variable domain (remainder filled in from reference TRBV28 and TRBJ2-1): DVKVTQSSRYLVKRTGEKVFLECVQDMDHENMFWYRQDPGLGLRLIYFSYDVKMKEKGDIPEGYSVSREKKERFSLILESASTNQTSMYLCASSPVGFAGGAYNEQFFGPGTRLTVL.

This chain links TRBV6-4 with TRBJ1-1, with D perhaps matching TRBD1 (5 bases). CDR1 MRHNA and CDR2 SNTAGT come from the germline V gene. V lost 3 bases and J 10 bases, leaving 12 bases between the germline ends. CDR3 length: 12 amino acids. CDR3 nucleotides: TGTGCCAGCAGTGAGGCCGGGGGTAGAGCTTTCTTT. This encodes CASSEAGGRAFF.

The J gene is TRBJ1-2, the V gene TRBV6-1; D possibly corresponds to TRBD1 (5 bases). In germline, CDR1 is MNHNS, CDR2 SASEGT. This CDR3 spans 17 amino acids. V lost 2 bases to trimming and J lost 0 bases, with 16 bases between them. The CDR3 loop reads CASSESRGTLSNYGYTF. DNA of the CDR3: TGTGCCAGCAGTGAATCCCGGGGGACTTTATCTAACTATGGCTACACCTTC.

This chain uses TRBV10-1 with TRBJ2-1; 9 bases fit TRBD1. Germline CDR1 and CDR2: WNHNN and SYGVQD (reference sequence). V shed 6 bases, J shed 7 bases, and the junction held 7 bases outside the gene matches. This CDR3 has 14 residues. The CDR3: CASSRDRVLNEQFF. CDR3 nucleotides: TGCGCCAGCAGCCGGGACAGGGTCTTGAATGAGCAGTTCTTC.

On this clone itself: One end of the junction fails to match germline, which may point to a read error. The CDR3 loop reads CASSRGGGTNSYNGQFF. DNA of the CDR3: TGTGCCAGCAGCCGAGGGGGGGGTACTAACTCCTACAATGGGCAGTTCTTC. The J gene is TRBJ2-1, the V gene TRBV7-2; D possibly corresponds to TRBD2 (7 bases). The CDR3 totals 17 residues. Germline V lookup: CDR1 SGHTA, CDR2 FQGNSA.

The genes are TRBV5-1 and TRBJ2-3, with 7 bases that match TRBD2. The CDR3 is made up of 14 amino acids. V lost 4 bases to trimming and J lost 2 bases; unmatched junction nucleotides: 4. Looked up from germline, CDR1 is SGHRS and CDR2 is YFSETQ. The CDR3 DNA is TGCGCCAGCAGCGCAGCGGGGCCCACAGATACGCAGTATTTT. Its translation: CASSAAGPTDTQYF.

This clone was seen once. The chain joins TRBV6-6 to TRBJ2-3; 8 bases are a match to TRBD2. V gave up 2 bases and J gave up 1 base; unmatched junction bases: 2. Germline CDR1 MNHNY, CDR2 SVGAGI (reference sequence). The CDR3 covers 15 residues. The CDR3 reads CASSYKRERTDTQYF. In DNA form, the CDR3 reads TGTGCCAGCAGTTACAAGCGGGAGCGCACAGATACGCAGTATTTT.

There are a few counts of this clone. CDR3 coding DNA: TGTGCCAGCAGCCCCAGGGGCCTTATGAACACTGAAGCTTTCTTT. Encoded protein: CASSPRGLMNTEAFF. This sequence joins TRBV7-9 and TRBJ1-1, with D maybe TRBD1 (6 bases). The CDR3 spans 15 residues. Germline V gives CDR1 SEHNR, CDR2 FQNEAQ (reference sequence). Trimming took off 5 bases at V and 0 bases at J, with 13 bases between the two ends.

The J gene is TRBJ2-7, the V gene TRBV13; 11 bases agree with TRBD2. The germline V gene has CDR1 PRHDT and CDR2 FYEKMQ (reference sequence). V lost 5 bases, J lost 6 bases, and 18 bases stayed unmatched. The CDR3 runs to 18 residues. In DNA form, the CDR3 reads TGTGCCAGCAGCCAAGGACTAGCGGGTAGATTCCAGCAGGGCGAGCAGTACTTC. Translating it yields CASSQGLAGRFQQGEQYF.

Here the CDR3 DNA reads TGTGCCAGTAGTCCGCGACTAGCGGGAGGTACAAGGGATGAGCAGTTCTTC. It translates to CASSPRLAGGTRDEQFF. V gene TRBV19 combines with J gene TRBJ2-1; 13 nucleotides match TRBD2. CDR3 length: 17 residues. J lost 8 bases, V lost 5 bases, and 12 bases had no gene match. From germline, CDR1 is LNHDA and CDR2 SQIVND (reference sequence). Full variable domain (rest looked up from reference TRBV19 and TRBJ2-1): DGGITQSPKYLFRKEGQNVTLSCEQNLNHDAMYWYRQDPGQGLRLIYYSQIVNDFQKGDIAEGYSVSREKKESFPLTVTSAQKNPTAFYLCASSPRLAGGTRDEQFFGPGTRLTVL.

This chain uses TRBV19 with TRBJ2-1; 10 bases match TRBD2. CDR1 LNHDA and CDR2 SQIVND come from the germline V gene (reference sequence). V trimming: 8 bases; J trimming: 7 bases; junction bases outside the gene matches: 14. The CDR3 has 16 residues. CDR3 nucleotides: TGTGCCAGTGCCCAGCGGGGGGGCAGTCTACAGAATGAGCAGTTCTTC. Translated: CASAQRGGSLQNEQFF.

J is TRBJ2-5 and V is TRBV27; D is unresolved. The germline CDR1 and CDR2 sequences are MNHEY and SMNVEV (reference sequence). The CDR3 runs to 13 residues. V dropped 2 bases and J dropped 1 base, with 5 bases sitting between them. CDR3 coding DNA: TGTGCCAGCAGTTTAGTCAGCCAAGAGACCCAGTACTTC. It is translated as CASSLVSQETQYF.

V gene TRBV12-5 combines with J gene TRBJ1-1; 11 bases fit TRBD1. Looked up from germline, CDR1 is LGHNT and CDR2 is FRNRAP. The trim removed 10 bases at V and 11 bases at J, leaving 12 bases unmatched. The CDR3 sequence is 13 residues long. CDR3 region: CATGQGAPRAAFF. For the CDR3, the DNA is TGTGCTACTGGACAGGGGGCGCCCCGGGCGGCTTTCTTT.

The table lists this clone with a count of one. CDR3 nucleotides: TGTGCCTGGAGTGGACGGGGAGACACAGATACGCAGTATTTT. It encodes CAWSGRGDTDTQYF. V usage is TRBV30 and J usage is TRBJ2-3; perhaps TRBD2 as D (5 bases). V was cut by 1 base and J by 2 bases, with 10 bases left in between. The CDR3 runs 14 residues. Germline CDR1 and CDR2: GTSNPN and SVGIG (reference sequence).

As regards this clone: The junction departs from germline at one end; a sequencing error may be responsible. The rearrangement joins TRBV6-4 to TRBJ2-7; D gene uncertain. Germline lookup yields CDR1 MRHNA and CDR2 SNTAGT. The CDR3 is 12 amino acids. This CDR3 reads CASSYSDSQWYF. The CDR3, as DNA: TGTGCCAGCAGTTACTCCGACTCCCAATGGTACTTC.

The chain recombines TRBV4-1 with TRBJ2-5; tentative D call: TRBD1 (5 bases). The germline CDR1 and CDR2 sequences are MGHRA and YSYEKL. Trimming removed 1 base at V and 5 bases at J, with 11 bases between. This CDR3 has 14 residues. The CDR3 sequence: CASSQALQGETQYF. In DNA, the CDR3 is TGCGCCAGCAGCCAAGCTCTTCAGGGTGAGACCCAGTACTTC.

This clone was recorded once. The J gene is TRBJ2-5, the V gene TRBV18; a possible D gene is TRBD1 (5 bases). V was trimmed by 3 bases and J by 11 bases, leaving 10 bases between them. CDR3 size: 11 residues. Germline V gene sequence: CDR1 KGHSH, CDR2 LQKENI. The CDR3 DNA is TGTGCCAGCTCACCTAGGACAAGGCAGTACTTC. Translation gives CASSPRTRQYF.

In its sample, this clone was seen a few times. The chain carries TRBV14 and TRBJ1-1; 9 nucleotides line up with TRBD1. The V gene end was trimmed by 5 bases and the J gene end by 5 bases; junction bases not matched to a gene: 6. CDR1 SGHDN and CDR2 FVKESK come from the germline V gene. CDR3 size: 14 residues. CDR3 bases: TGTGCCAGCAGCGCACAGGGGGCTGGAACTGAAGCTTTCTTT. Protein product: CASSAQGAGTEAFF.

This clone has more than one count but fewer than ten. CDR3 amino acids: CASSPTIGGPPSNTEAFF. The CDR3 DNA reads as TGTGCCAGCTCACCAACGATAGGGGGTCCACCCTCGAACACTGAAGCTTTCTTT. The J gene is TRBJ1-1, the V gene TRBV18; TRBD1 is a possible D gene (6 bases). Trimming removed 2 bases at V and 1 base at J, with 20 bases between. CDR3 size: 18 residues. Germline CDR1 is KGHSH and CDR2 is LQKENI.

The chain employs TRBV19 and TRBJ2-7, with D maybe TRBD1 (6 bases). The CDR3 has 13 amino acids. Germline values: CDR1 LNHDA, CDR2 SQIVND (reference sequence). V was cut by 3 bases and J by 12 bases, with 18 bases left in between. In DNA form, the CDR3 reads TGTGCCAGTAGTATGCCCCCTACAGGGTTCGTGTACTTC. This gives the protein CASSMPPTGFVYF. The whole variable domain, filled in from reference TRBV19 and TRBJ2-7, reads DGGITQSPKYLFRKEGQNVTLSCEQNLNHDAMYWYRQDPGQGLRLIYYSQIVNDFQKGDIAEGYSVSREKKESFPLTVTSAQKNPTAFYLCASSMPPTGFVYFGPGTRLTVT.

The gene calls are TRBV28 and TRBJ1-5; D is undetermined. V shed 1 base and J shed 6 bases, with 16 bases lying between them. The V gene's germline CDR1 is MDHEN and CDR2 SYDVKM. The CDR3 sequence is 16 residues long. CDR3 DNA sequence: TGTGCCAGCAGTTTATTTCCCTGGGCAGTAGGTCAGCCCCAGCATTTT. This encodes CASSLFPWAVGQPQHF.

This chain connects TRBV4-1 to TRBJ2-5, with 11 nucleotides matching TRBD2. Germline V gene data show CDR1 as MGHRA and CDR2 as YSYEKL. The CDR3 consists of 17 residues. Germline trimming cut 1 base from V and 2 bases from J; bases unmatched to any gene: 6. The CDR3, as DNA: TGCGCCAGCAGCCAAGCGCGACTAGCGGGGTCGCAAGAGACCCAGTACTTC. It encodes CASSQARLAGSQETQYF.

In this sample, this clone turned up a few times. This chain joins TRBV10-2 and TRBJ1-4, with TRBD1 identical over 8 bases. The V gene end was trimmed by 7 bases and the J gene end by 1 base; junction bases not matched to a gene: 8. Germline loops: CDR1 WSHSY, CDR2 SAAADI. The CDR3 sequence is 16 residues long. The CDR3 reads CASTLDRGGTNEKLFF. The CDR3 DNA is TGCGCCAGCACCTTAGACAGGGGAGGAACTAATGAAAAACTGTTTTTT.

This chain links TRBV7-2 with TRBJ2-7; D gene uncertain. The CDR3 is made up of 15 amino acids. Germline V CDR1 and CDR2: SGHTA, FQGNSA. Trimming removed 1 base from V and 2 bases from J, with 12 bases in between. CDR3 in amino acids: CASSLGPGQAYEQYF. Here the CDR3 DNA reads TGTGCCAGCAGCTTAGGGCCCGGCCAGGCCTACGAGCAGTACTTC.

The chain combines TRBV5-1 with TRBJ2-7, with D possibly TRBD2 on 5 matching bases. Germline V CDR1 and CDR2: SGHRS, YFSETQ. This CDR3 has 15 residues. V gave up 4 bases and J gave up 0 bases, with 14 bases separating them. CDR3 DNA sequence: TGCGCCAGCAGCGTTTTCACGGGGTCCTCCTACGAGCAGTACTTC. Protein product: CASSVFTGSSYEQYF.